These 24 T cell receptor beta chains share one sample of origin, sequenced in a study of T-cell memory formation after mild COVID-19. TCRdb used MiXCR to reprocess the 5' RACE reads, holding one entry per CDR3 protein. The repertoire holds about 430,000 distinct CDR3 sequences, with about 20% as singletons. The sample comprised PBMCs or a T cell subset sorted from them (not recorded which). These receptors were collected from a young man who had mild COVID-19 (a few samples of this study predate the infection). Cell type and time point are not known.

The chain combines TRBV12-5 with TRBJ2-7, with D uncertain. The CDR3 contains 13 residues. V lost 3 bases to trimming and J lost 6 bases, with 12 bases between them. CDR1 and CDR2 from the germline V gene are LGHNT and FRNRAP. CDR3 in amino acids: CASGLIPSREQYV. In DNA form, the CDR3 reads TGTGCTAGTGGTTTAATCCCCTCTCGCGAGCAGTACGTC.

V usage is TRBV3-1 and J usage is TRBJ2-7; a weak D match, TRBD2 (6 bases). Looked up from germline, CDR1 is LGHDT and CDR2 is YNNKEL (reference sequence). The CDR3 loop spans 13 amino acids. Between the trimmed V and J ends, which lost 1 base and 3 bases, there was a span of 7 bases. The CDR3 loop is CASSQGAGYEQYV. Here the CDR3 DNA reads TGTGCCAGCAGCCAAGGAGCGGGCTACGAGCAGTACGTC.

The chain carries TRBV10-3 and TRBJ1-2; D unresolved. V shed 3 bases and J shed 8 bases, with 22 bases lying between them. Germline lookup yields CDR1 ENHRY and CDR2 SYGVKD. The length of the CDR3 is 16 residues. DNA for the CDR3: TGTGCCATCAGTGATGGTTTGGTCGGCTCCGTGCGGGGCTACACCTTC. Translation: CAISDGLVGSVRGYTF.

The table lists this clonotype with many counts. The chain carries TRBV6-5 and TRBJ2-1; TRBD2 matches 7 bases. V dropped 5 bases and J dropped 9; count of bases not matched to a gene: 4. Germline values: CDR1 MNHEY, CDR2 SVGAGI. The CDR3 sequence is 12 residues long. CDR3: CASSLTGGEQFF. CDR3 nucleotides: TGTGCCAGCAGTCTCACGGGAGGTGAGCAGTTCTTC.

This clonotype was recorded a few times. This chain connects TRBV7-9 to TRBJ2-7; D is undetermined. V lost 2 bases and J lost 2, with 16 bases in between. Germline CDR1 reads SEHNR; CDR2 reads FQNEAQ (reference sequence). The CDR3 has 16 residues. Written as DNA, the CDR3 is TGTGCCAGCAGCTTATACTCGAGCCCAAGTCCCTACGAGCAGTACTTC. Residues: CASSLYSSPSPYEQYF.

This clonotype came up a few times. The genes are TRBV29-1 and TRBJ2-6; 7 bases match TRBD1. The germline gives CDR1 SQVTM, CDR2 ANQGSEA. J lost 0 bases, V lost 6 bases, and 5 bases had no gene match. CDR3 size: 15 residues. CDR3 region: CSVGQPSSGANVLTF. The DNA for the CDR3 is TGCAGCGTGGGACAGCCTAGCTCTGGGGCCAACGTCCTGACTTTC.

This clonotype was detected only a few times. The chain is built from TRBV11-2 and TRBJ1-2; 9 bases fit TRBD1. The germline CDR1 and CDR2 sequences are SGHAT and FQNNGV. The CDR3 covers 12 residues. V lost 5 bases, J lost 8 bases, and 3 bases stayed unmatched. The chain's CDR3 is CASSRTGEGYTF. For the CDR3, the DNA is TGTGCCAGCAGCAGGACAGGGGAAGGCTACACCTTC.

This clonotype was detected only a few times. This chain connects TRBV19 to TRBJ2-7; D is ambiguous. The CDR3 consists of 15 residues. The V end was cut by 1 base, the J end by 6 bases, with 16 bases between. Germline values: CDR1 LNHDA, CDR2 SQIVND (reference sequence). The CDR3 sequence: CASSIGASAAAEQYF. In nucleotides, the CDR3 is TGTGCCAGTAGTATAGGAGCGTCGGCGGCAGCCGAGCAGTACTTC. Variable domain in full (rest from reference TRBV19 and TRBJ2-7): DGGITQSPKYLFRKEGQNVTLSCEQNLNHDAMYWYRQDPGQGLRLIYYSQIVNDFQKGDIAEGYSVSREKKESFPLTVTSAQKNPTAFYLCASSIGASAAAEQYFGPGTRLTVT.

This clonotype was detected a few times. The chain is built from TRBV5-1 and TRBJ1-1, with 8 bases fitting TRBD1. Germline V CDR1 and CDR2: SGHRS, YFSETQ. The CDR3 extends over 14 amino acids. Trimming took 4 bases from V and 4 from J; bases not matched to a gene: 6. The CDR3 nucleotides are TGCGCCAGCAGCCCGACAGGGGTGGTCACTGAAGCTTTCTTT. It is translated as CASSPTGVVTEAFF.

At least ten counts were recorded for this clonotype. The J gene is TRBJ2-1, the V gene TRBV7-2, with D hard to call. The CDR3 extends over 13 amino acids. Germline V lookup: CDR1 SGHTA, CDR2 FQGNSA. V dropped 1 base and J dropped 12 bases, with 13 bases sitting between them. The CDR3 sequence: CASSLGAGGRQFF. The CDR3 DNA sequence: TGTGCCAGCAGCTTAGGAGCCGGCGGACGGCAGTTCTTC.

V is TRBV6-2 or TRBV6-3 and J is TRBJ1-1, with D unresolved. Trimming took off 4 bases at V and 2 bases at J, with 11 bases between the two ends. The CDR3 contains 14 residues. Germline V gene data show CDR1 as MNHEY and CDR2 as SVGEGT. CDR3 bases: TGTGCCAGCAGTTTCACCCAGGCCAACACTGAAGCTTTCTTT. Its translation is CASSFTQANTEAFF.

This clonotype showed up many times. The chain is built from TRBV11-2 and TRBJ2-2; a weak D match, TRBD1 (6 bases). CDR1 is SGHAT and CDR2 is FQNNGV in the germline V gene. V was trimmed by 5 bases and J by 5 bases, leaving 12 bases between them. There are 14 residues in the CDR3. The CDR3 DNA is TGTGCCAGCAGCCCCTCACAGGGAACCGGGGAGCTGTTTTTT. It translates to CASSPSQGTGELFF. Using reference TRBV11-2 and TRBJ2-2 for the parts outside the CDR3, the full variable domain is EAGVAQSPRYKIIEKRQSVAFWCNPISGHATLYWYQQILGQGPKLLIQFQNNGVVDDSQLPKDRFSAERLKGVDSTLKIQPAKLEDSAVYLCASSPSQGTGELFFGEGSRLTVL.

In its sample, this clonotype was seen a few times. The CDR3 spells CASSFQLATEAFF. The CDR3 nucleotides are TGTGCCAGCAGCTTTCAGTTGGCCACTGAAGCTTTCTTT. The chain has TRBV7-2 and TRBJ1-1, with D hard to call. Germline V gene data show CDR1 as SGHTA and CDR2 as FQGNSA. The CDR3 covers 13 residues. Trimming took off 3 bases at V and 4 bases at J, with 9 bases between the two ends.

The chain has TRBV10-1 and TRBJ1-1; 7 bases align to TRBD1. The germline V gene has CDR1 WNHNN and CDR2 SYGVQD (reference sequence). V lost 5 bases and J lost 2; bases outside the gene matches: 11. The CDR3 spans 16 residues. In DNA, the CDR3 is TGCGCCAGCAGTCCCAGGACAGGAGGGTTTAACACTGAAGCTTTCTTT. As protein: CASSPRTGGFNTEAFF.

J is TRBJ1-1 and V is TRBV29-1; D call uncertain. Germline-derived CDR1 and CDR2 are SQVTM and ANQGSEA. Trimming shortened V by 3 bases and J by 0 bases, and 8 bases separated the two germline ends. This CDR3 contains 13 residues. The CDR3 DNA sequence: TGCAGCGTTGATTCGACTATGAACACTGAAGCTTTCTTT. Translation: CSVDSTMNTEAFF.

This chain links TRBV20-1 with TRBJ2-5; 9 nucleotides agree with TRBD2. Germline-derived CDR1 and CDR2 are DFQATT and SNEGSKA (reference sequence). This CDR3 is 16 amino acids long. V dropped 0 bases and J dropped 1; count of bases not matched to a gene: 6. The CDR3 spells CSARDRLAGPQETQYF. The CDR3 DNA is TGCAGTGCTAGAGATCGGCTAGCGGGGCCCCAAGAGACCCAGTACTTC.

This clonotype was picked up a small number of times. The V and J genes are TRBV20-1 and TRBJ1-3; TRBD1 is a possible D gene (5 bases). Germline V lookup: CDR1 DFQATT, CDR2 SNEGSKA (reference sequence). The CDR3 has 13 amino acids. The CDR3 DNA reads TGCAGCCCAGAGACAGTGACTGGAAACACCATATATTTT. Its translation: CSPETVTGNTIYF.

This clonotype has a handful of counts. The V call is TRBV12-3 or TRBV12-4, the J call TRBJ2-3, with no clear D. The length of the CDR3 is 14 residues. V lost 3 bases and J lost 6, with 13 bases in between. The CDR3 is CASSLSSTQDTQYF. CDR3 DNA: TGTGCCAGCAGTTTGTCGAGCACCCAGGATACGCAGTATTTT.

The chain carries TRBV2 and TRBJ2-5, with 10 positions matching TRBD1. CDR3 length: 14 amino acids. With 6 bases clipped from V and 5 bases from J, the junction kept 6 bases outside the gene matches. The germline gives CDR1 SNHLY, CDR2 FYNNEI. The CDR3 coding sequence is TGTGCCAGCAGCCGGGACAGGGGTTGGGAGACCCAGTACTTC. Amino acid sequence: CASSRDRGWETQYF. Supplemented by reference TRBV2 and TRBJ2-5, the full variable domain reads EPEVTQTPSHQVTQMGQEVILRCVPISNHLYFYWYRQILGQKVEFLVSFYNNEISEKSEIFDDQFSVERPDGSNFTLKIRSTKLEDSAMYFCASSRDRGWETQYFGPGTRLLVL.

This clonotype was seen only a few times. CDR3 in amino acids: CASGFETQYF. The CDR3, as DNA: TGTGCTAGTGGTTTTGAGACCCAGTACTTC. This chain uses TRBV12-5 with TRBJ2-5; D is uncertain. Germline loops: CDR1 LGHNT, CDR2 FRNRAP. The germline V and J ends were trimmed by 3 bases and 5 bases, with 1 base remaining between them. CDR3 length equals 10 residues.

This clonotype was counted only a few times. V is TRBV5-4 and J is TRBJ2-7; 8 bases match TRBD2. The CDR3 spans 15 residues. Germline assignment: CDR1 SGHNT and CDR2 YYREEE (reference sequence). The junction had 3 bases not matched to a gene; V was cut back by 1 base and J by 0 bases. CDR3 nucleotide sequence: TGTGCCAGCAGCTTGCGGGAGGGGGGCTCCTACGAGCAGTACTTC. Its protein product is CASSLREGGSYEQYF.

In nucleotides, the CDR3 is TGTGCCAGCAGCTTACAGGACGGGGAGCTGTTTTTT. It encodes CASSLQDGELFF. V is TRBV7-6 and J is TRBJ2-2; D unresolved. Trimming shortened V by 2 bases and J by 7 bases, and 5 bases separated the two germline ends. Germline V CDR1 and CDR2: SGHVS, FNYEAQ. The CDR3 spans 12 residues.

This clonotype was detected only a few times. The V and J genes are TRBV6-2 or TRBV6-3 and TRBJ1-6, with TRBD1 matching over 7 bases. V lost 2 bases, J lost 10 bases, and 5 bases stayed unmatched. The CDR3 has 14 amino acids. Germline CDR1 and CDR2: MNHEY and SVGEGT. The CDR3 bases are TGTGCCAGCAGTTACCAGGGGGTAGGATCACCCCTCCACTTT. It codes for CASSYQGVGSPLHF.

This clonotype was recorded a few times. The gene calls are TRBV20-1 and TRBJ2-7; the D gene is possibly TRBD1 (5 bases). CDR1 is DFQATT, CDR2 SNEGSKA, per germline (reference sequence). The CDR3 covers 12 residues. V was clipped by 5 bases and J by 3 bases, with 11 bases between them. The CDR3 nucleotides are TGCAGTGCTGCTTATGACAGCTACGAGCAGTACTTC. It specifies CSAAYDSYEQYF.